This T cell receptor (beta chain) was captured in a study of T-cell reconstitution after alpha-beta-depleted transplantation in children. The CDR3 loop spans 13 amino acids. V dropped 6 bases and J dropped 2 bases, with 14 bases sitting between them. CDR1 DFQATT and CDR2 SNEGSKA come from the germline V gene (reference sequence). This clonotype has a handful of counts. Its antigen is currently unknown. Preparing the TCRbeta library involved the use of unique molecular identifiers. TCRdb redid the calling of the PCR reads with MiXCR, one entry per CDR3 protein. The repertoire consists of 250,000 to 300,000 distinct CDR3 sequences, with roughly 8.2% occurring once and the leading ten covering 9.1%. Study-level points and caveats: Once a year had passed after transplant, T-cell counts and diversity came mostly from newly produced T cells. Reportedly, alpha-beta T cells present about two months post-transplant originated from several hundred expanded clones of graft origin. It was surviving recipient T cells and thymic progenitors that gave some patients high TCRbeta diversity at day 60.

The sequence derives from a female patient aged 2 to 10 who had a stem cell transplant for Fanconi anemia, so the T cells may come from the graft donor. The chain uses TRBV20-1 and TRBJ2-7; a weak D match, TRBD1 (6 bases). The sample here was peripheral blood, taken 360 days after TCRalphabeta/CD19-depleted stem cell transplant. The CDR3 spells CSAGQGPAYEQYF. The CDR3 DNA sequence: TGCAGTGCGGGTCAGGGGCCAGCCTACGAGCAGTACTTC.